These 22 T cell receptor beta chains were all obtained from the same sample, sequenced in a study of blood T cells in healthy people across ages. Primed by a sample-barcoded 5' primer and a J-beta primer mix, a second PCR proceeded for about 7 to 11 cycles. A single record per CDR3 protein comes from TCRdb applying MiXCR to the 5' RACE reads. This sample has about 510,000 distinct CDR3 sequences, with about 25% found just once. This sample also appeared in a second study, on T cells of mothers and their children.

Sequences were obtained from blood. The origin of the receptors is a boy aged 2 to 10 in good health.

The table lists this clonotype with a count of one. This chain connects TRBV2 to TRBJ2-3, with D uncertain. Germline V CDR1 and CDR2: SNHLY, FYNNEI. V lost 5 bases to trimming and J lost 0 bases, with 12 bases between them. This CDR3 spans 15 amino acids. The CDR3 is CASSPRTSSTDTQYF. CDR3 in DNA: TGTGCCAGCAGTCCCAGGACCTCCAGCACAGATACGCAGTATTTT.

This clonotype was detected only a few times. The V gene is TRBV12-5, the J gene TRBJ2-5; 9 positions agree with TRBD1. Looked up from germline, CDR1 is LGHNT and CDR2 is FRNRAP. V shed 7 bases, J shed 4 bases, and the junction held 7 bases outside the gene matches. The CDR3 length is 14 residues. This chain's CDR3 is CASAMDRGVETQYF. As DNA, the CDR3 is TGTGCTAGTGCGATGGACAGGGGAGTAGAGACCCAGTACTTC.

Many counts were recorded for this clonotype. The chain carries TRBV5-6 and TRBJ2-5; TRBD1 is a possible D gene (5 bases). The CDR3 totals 15 residues. V was pared by 1 base and J by 5 bases, with 15 bases between. The germline gives CDR1 SGHDT, CDR2 YYEEEE. The DNA of the CDR3 is TGTGCCAGCAGCTTGTCCGGCAGGGTCGCGGAGACCCAGTACTTC. Its protein product is CASSLSGRVAETQYF.

Only a few counts were recorded for this clonotype. The chain has TRBV18 and TRBJ2-5; tentatively, D is TRBD1 or TRBD2 (5 bases each). Trimming left V 0 bases short and J 4 bases short, with 12 bases between. In germline, CDR1 is KGHSH, CDR2 LQKENI. The CDR3 spans 15 residues. In DNA form, the CDR3 reads TGTGCCAGCTCACCACCCTCCAATGGGGGAGAGACCCAGTACTTC. Translated: CASSPPSNGGETQYF.

This clonotype was observed many times. This chain links TRBV18 with TRBJ2-5; D might be TRBD2 (5 bases). With 3 bases removed from V and 5 bases from J, the gap between germline ends came to 10 bases. There are 13 residues in the CDR3. Germline loops: CDR1 KGHSH, CDR2 LQKENI. The CDR3 DNA reads as TGTGCCAGCTCACCTAGGACGGGGGAGACCCAGTACTTC. Protein sequence: CASSPRTGETQYF.

This clonotype was seen at least ten times. The chain links TRBV4-1 to TRBJ2-3; TRBD2 might be the D (5 bases). Germline V gene lookup returns CDR1 MGHRA and CDR2 YSYEKL. With 4 bases removed from V and 5 bases from J, the gap between germline ends came to 13 bases. The CDR3 sequence is 14 residues long. Here the CDR3 DNA reads TGCGCCAGCAGCCTCCGGGCGAGCGGAGATACGCAGTATTTT. Translated, it gives CASSLRASGDTQYF.

V is TRBV20-1 and J is TRBJ2-5; possible D gene TRBD2, 5 bases. The ends were cut back, 5 bases at V and 1 base at J, with 17 bases in the middle. CDR3 size: 15 residues. Germline values: CDR1 DFQATT, CDR2 SNEGSKA (reference sequence). The CDR3 region is CSAPGGGSTQETQYF. The CDR3 DNA is TGCAGTGCTCCAGGCGGTGGGAGCACCCAAGAGACCCAGTACTTC.

In its sample, this clonotype was seen a few times. The chain has TRBV2 and TRBJ2-4, with 7 bases that match TRBD1. V lost 10 bases to trimming and J lost 9 bases; unmatched junction nucleotides: 18. Germline values: CDR1 SNHLY, CDR2 FYNNEI. CDR3 size: 15 residues. CDR3 amino acids: CAIERGPIPDGIQYF. DNA for the CDR3: TGTGCCATAGAGAGGGGGCCTATTCCGGATGGCATTCAGTACTTC. The variable domain in full, completed from reference TRBV2 and TRBJ2-4, reads EPEVTQTPSHQVTQMGQEVILRCVPISNHLYFYWYRQILGQKVEFLVSFYNNEISEKSEIFDDQFSVERPDGSNFTLKIRSTKLEDSAMYFCAIERGPIPDGIQYFGAGTRLSVL.

The chain employs TRBV7-2 and TRBJ2-1; 10 bases agree with TRBD1. Germline V gene lookup returns CDR1 SGHTA and CDR2 FQGNSA. Losses at the gene ends were 1 base for V and 4 bases for J; bases not matched to a gene: 7. The CDR3 totals 17 residues. In nucleotides, the CDR3 is TGTGCCAGCAGCTTAGGGGCCGGGACAGGGGTATACAATGAGCAGTTCTTC. Translating gives CASSLGAGTGVYNEQFF.

This chain joins TRBV7-6 and TRBJ2-7; D remains unclear. Germline CDR1 SGHVS, CDR2 FNYEAQ. The CDR3 contains 14 residues. V dropped 2 bases and J dropped 1 base, with 9 bases sitting between them. CDR3 residues: CASSLSSESYEQYF. CDR3 in DNA: TGTGCCAGCAGCTTAAGCTCTGAGTCCTACGAGCAGTACTTC.

Details on this clonotype: This clone may be a read error of a much larger clone one base away. This chain connects TRBV29-1 to TRBJ2-7; D is ambiguous. The V and J ends lost 3 bases and 3 bases respectively, with 9 bases between them. There are 12 residues in the CDR3. From germline, CDR1 is SQVTM and CDR2 ANQGSEA. The CDR3 reads CSVEEQSYEQYF. In DNA form, the CDR3 reads TGCAGCGTTGAGGAACAAAGCTACGAGCAGTACTTC.

V is TRBV6-5 and J is TRBJ1-4, with unresolved D. The length of the CDR3 is 14 residues. Germline V gene lookup returns CDR1 MNHEY and CDR2 SVGAGI. Trimming took off 5 bases at V and 0 bases at J, with 7 bases between the two ends. In DNA form, the CDR3 reads TGTGCCAGCAGTACAGAATCAACTAATGAAAAACTGTTTTTT. It codes for CASSTESTNEKLFF.

This chain connects TRBV7-9 to TRBJ2-5, with D possibly being TRBD1 (5 bases). CDR3 length: 15 residues. V shed 6 bases and J shed 3 bases, with 17 bases lying between them. Per germline, CDR1 SEHNR and CDR2 FQNEAQ (reference sequence). The chain's CDR3 is CASSPGSIPEETQYF. CDR3 in DNA: TGTGCCAGCAGTCCAGGGTCCATCCCAGAAGAGACCCAGTACTTC.

This clonotype was counted only a few times. The chain recombines TRBV10-3 with TRBJ2-1, with D possibly TRBD2 on 6 matching bases. V shed 1 base and J shed 15 bases, with 16 bases lying between them. The V gene's germline CDR1 is ENHRY and CDR2 SYGVKD. The CDR3 is 13 residues long. The CDR3 nucleotides are TGTGCCATCAGTGAGTACTCGGGGGATCGAGGGTTCTTC. It yields the protein CAISEYSGDRGFF.

The chain joins TRBV7-2 to TRBJ2-5, with D tentatively TRBD2 (5 bases). Germline V gives CDR1 SGHTA, CDR2 FQGNSA. The CDR3 has 14 residues. V shed 5 bases and J shed 1 base, with 11 bases lying between them. CDR3 residues: CASSRQSGQETQYF. The CDR3 DNA follows: TGTGCCAGCAGCCGGCAGAGCGGCCAAGAGACCCAGTACTTC.

A few counts support this clonotype. This chain joins TRBV6-6 and TRBJ2-5; D is uncertain. CDR3 length: 15 amino acids. V was cut by 2 bases and J by 0 bases, with 10 bases left in between. Germline assignment: CDR1 MNHNY and CDR2 SVGAGI (reference sequence). CDR3 nucleotides: TGTGCCAGCAGTTACGGCAGTGGGGACCAAGAGACCCAGTACTTC. It codes for CASSYGSGDQETQYF.

The V and J genes are TRBV30 and TRBJ1-4; the match to TRBD1 covers 7 bases. V was clipped by 0 bases and J by 6 bases; unmatched bases: 7. The CDR3 is made up of 15 amino acids. The germline V gene has CDR1 GTSNPN and CDR2 SVGIG (reference sequence). The CDR3 DNA reads as TGTGCCTGGAGTGTAAGCGGGCAGGGGGATGAAAAACTGTTTTTT. It specifies CAWSVSGQGDEKLFF.

The chain links TRBV3-1 to TRBJ2-1; D unresolved. Trimming pared 1 base from V and 4 bases from J, leaving 5 bases between. The CDR3 length is 13 residues. Germline CDR1 reads LGHDT; CDR2 reads YNNKEL (reference sequence). The CDR3 reads CASSQAFYNEQFF. The CDR3 DNA sequence: TGTGCCAGCAGCCAAGCGTTTTACAATGAGCAGTTCTTC.

The genes are TRBV29-1 and TRBJ2-2; 9 positions match TRBD1. The CDR3 has 15 amino acids. Germline lookup yields CDR1 SQVTM and CDR2 ANQGSEA. V dropped 7 bases and J dropped 6; count of bases not matched to a gene: 12. CDR3: CSAVGDRAGAGELFF. The CDR3 DNA sequence: TGCAGCGCCGTGGGGGACAGGGCTGGCGCCGGGGAGCTGTTTTTT.

This clonotype was detected only a few times. The chain couples TRBV29-1 to TRBJ2-5, with 9 bases matching TRBD1. Germline V lookup: CDR1 SQVTM, CDR2 ANQGSEA. The CDR3 totals 15 residues. The trim removed 4 bases at V and 5 bases at J, leaving 11 bases unmatched. The CDR3 coding sequence is TGCAGCGTTGGGCTCAGGACAGGGGTTTCCGAGACCCAGTACTTC. Translated, it gives CSVGLRTGVSETQYF.

This clonotype has ten or more counts. This rearrangement joins TRBV29-1 to TRBJ2-4; TRBD1 matches 10 bases. The germline V gene has CDR1 SQVTM and CDR2 ANQGSEA. V lost 4 bases to trimming and J lost 8 bases; unmatched junction nucleotides: 8. The CDR3 is 14 amino acids. Here the CDR3 DNA reads TGCAGCGTTGGGGGAGGGGACAGGGGTTACATTCAGTACTTC. It codes for CSVGGGDRGYIQYF.

As to this clonotype: A much larger clone differs from this one at a single base, so this may be a read error. This likely comes from a read error, as the CDR3 has no conserved phenylalanine or tryptophan at its end. The chain recombines TRBV7-3 with TRBJ2-3, with 10 bases fitting TRBD2. Looked up from germline, CDR1 is SGHTA and CDR2 is FQGTGA. The V gene end was trimmed by 5 bases and the J gene end by 4 bases; junction bases not matched to a gene: 6. The CDR3 consists of 15 residues. As DNA, the CDR3 is TGTGCCAGCAGCCAAGCGGGGGGGGCAGCAGATACGCAGTATCTT. Amino acids: CASSQAGGAADTQYL.